The T cell receptor (beta chain) under discussion was sequenced for a study of OX40 agonist ivuxolimab in advanced cancers. Concerning the study at large: Ivuxolimab was an agonistic, fully human IgG2 monoclonal antibody directed against OX40 (CD134), a costimulatory receptor. Peripheral TCRbeta sequencing was intended to test whether TCR sequence diversity was altered and clonal T-cell expansion was caused by ivuxolimab. Of the roughly 53 patients in dose escalation, about 20 had hepatocellular carcinoma, some 15 had melanoma, 9 had renal cell carcinoma and 9 had head and neck cancer. Patients were allowed to have had prior anti-PD-1, anti-PD-L1 or anti-CTLA-4 therapy, and around two fifths of the dose-escalation patients had been treated with checkpoint inhibitors. Intravenous ivuxolimab was administered to patients every 2 weeks at six dose levels: 0.01, 0.1, 0.3, 1.5, 3 and 10 mg/kg. Partial responses were achieved by three dose-escalation patients, of whom one had hepatocellular carcinoma and two had cutaneous melanoma. A male proportion of about 79% and a mean age of 60 years, ranging from 23 to 79, were recorded for the dose-escalation cohort. The paper reports the monotherapy dose-escalation portion (N = 52 patients) of the phase I ivuxolimab trial.

Genomic DNA was extracted from sorted cells for sequencing of the TCRbeta CDR3 region. The immunoSEQ Assay was used to sequence the TCRbeta CDR3 regions. In TCRdb, the immuneACCESS table is reduced to in-frame sequences with V and J assigned. These tables do not hold every clone; where another copy was compared, an unresolved V gene accounts for under half, and the others remain unexplained. Across this sample there are 65,000 to 70,000 clones, with 65% to 85% seen only once. The top ten hold roughly a tenth of the sample. The trial excluded patients who had a history of autoimmune disease or who were on systemic immunosuppression. Peripheral blood for TCR sequencing was drawn from every dose cohort at baseline, at cycle 4 day 1 and at cycle 7 day 1. Samples were obtained from an open-label, multicenter, first-in-human phase I dose-escalation trial of ivuxolimab. Adults with locally advanced or metastatic melanoma, renal cell carcinoma, hepatocellular carcinoma or head and neck squamous cell carcinoma were enrolled in the trial. Before TCR sequencing, CD4+ and CD8+ T cells were separately sorted from peripheral blood.

Comment on this clone: The target of this receptor is not known. The input lacks base qualities; no much larger clone sits a single base away.

Here V drops 4 bases and J drops 4 bases, and the junction holds 7 bases not matched to any gene. The CDR3 runs 15 amino acids, cysteine and phenylalanine included. Here the CDR3 DNA is all that survives: 45 bases in frame from base 1. The germline V gene gives CDR1 as MGHRA and CDR2 as YSYEKL. The paper's findings and limits, for the study overall: Which antigens the clonally expanded peripheral T cells were specific for was not determined. At doses of 0.1 to 3.0 mg/kg, clonal expansion of both CD4+ and CD8+ T cells in blood was seen between baseline and week 6. Low levels of normalized T-cell clonal expansion were also seen in some patients who did not respond. In partial responders in the 0.1-3.0 mg/kg groups, normalized peripheral clonal expansion was found to be among the lowest, especially among CD8+ T cells. After ivuxolimab, CD8+ T cells had more expanded clones than CD4+ T cells on average.

This TCR was recovered from an adult with an advanced solid tumor such as melanoma, head and neck, liver or kidney cancer. The V and J segments used are TRBV4-1 and TRBJ1-5, and TRBD1 aligns with 7 junction nucleotides. This sample comprised CD4+ or CD8+ T cells sorted from blood, obtained in a trial of the OX40 agonist ivuxolimab. The CDR3 protein: CASSPQSRGNQPQHF. The DNA reads as follows: TGCGCCAGCAGCCCCCAGTCCAGGGGGAATCAGCCCCAGCATTTT.